Listed here are 20 T cell receptor beta chains from one sample, sequenced in a study of somatic mutations in cytotoxic T cells in rheumatoid arthritis. The repertoire was sequenced with immunoSEQ multiplex PCR; TCRdb's copy has only in-frame clones and lacks some. Seen here are under 12,000 clones, approximately 84% observed once, and the top ten hold roughly 8.9%. The sequenced material came from CD8+ T cells sorted from blood. The receptor source for this set is a woman in her sixties or seventies with rheumatoid arthritis.

This clone was observed a single time. This chain connects TRBV4-2 to TRBJ1-2, with D perhaps TRBD1 (6 bases). Deletions cut 1 base from V and 3 bases from J, with 12 bases between. This CDR3 comprises 15 residues. Germline V gene lookup returns CDR1 LGHNA and CDR2 YNFKEQ. CDR3 DNA: TGTGCCAGCAGCCAAGTCCCCCCAGGGGACTATGGCTACACCTTC. Translating it yields CASSQVPPGDYGYTF.

The genes are TRBV6-5 and TRBJ1-4, with 7 positions matching TRBD1. CDR3 length: 14 amino acids. J gave up 7 bases and V 6 bases, and 8 bases lay outside the gene matches. Germline CDR1 is MNHEY and CDR2 is SVGAGI. The CDR3 sequence is CASSLGGVGEKLFF. The CDR3 coding sequence is TGTGCCAGCAGCCTAGGGGGCGTGGGTGAAAAACTGTTTTTT.

The V gene is TRBV2, the J gene TRBJ2-2; 7 bases agree with TRBD1. V dropped 5 bases and J dropped 3; count of bases not matched to a gene: 3. This CDR3 has 14 amino acids. Germline CDR1 reads SNHLY; CDR2 reads FYNNEI. Here the CDR3 reads CASSRTGYTGELFF. For the CDR3, the DNA is TGTGCCAGCAGTCGGACAGGCTACACCGGGGAGCTGTTTTTT.

This sequence joins TRBV27 and TRBJ2-5; a possible D gene is TRBD2 (5 bases). Germline V gives CDR1 MNHEY, CDR2 SMNVEV (reference sequence). CDR3 size: 13 residues. V was trimmed by 8 bases and J by 5 bases, leaving 15 bases between them. DNA of the CDR3: TGTGCCAGCCAACCCGCGAGGGCGGAGACCCAGTACTTC. This translates into CASQPARAETQYF.

V usage is TRBV7-2 and J usage is TRBJ2-7; 8 bases map to TRBD2. The CDR3 loop spans 15 amino acids. In germline, CDR1 is SGHTA, CDR2 FQGNSA. V lost 1 base and J lost 5; bases outside the gene matches: 7. In nucleotides, the CDR3 is TGTGCCAGCAGCTTAGTCGGGAGGGCCCAGGACGAGCAGTACTTC. As protein: CASSLVGRAQDEQYF. Full variable domain (remainder filled in from reference TRBV7-2 and TRBJ2-7): GAGVSQSPSNKVTEKGKDVELRCDPISGHTALYWYRQSLGQGLEFLIYFQGNSAPDKSGLPSDRFSAERTGGSVSTLTIQRTQQEDSAVYLCASSLVGRAQDEQYFGPGTRLTVT.

The table lists this clone with a count of one. CDR3 protein: CASTFTRSLGLFF. As DNA, the CDR3 is TGCGCCAGCACCTTTACTCGGAGTTTGGGACTGTTTTTT. The J gene is TRBJ1-4, the V gene TRBV23-1; D is undetermined. TRBV23-1 is assigned to the ORF class and has an uncertain function. This CDR3 comprises 13 residues. Trimming took 7 bases from V and 13 from J, leaving 19 bases between them.

This clone has just one count. Germline and junction disagree at one end, which may indicate a read error. The V gene is TRBV19, the J gene TRBJ2-1; TRBD2 matches at 9 bases. The length of the CDR3 is 16 residues. Per the germline V gene, CDR1 is LNHDA and CDR2 is SQIVND (reference sequence). CDR3: CASSALLAGSYSEQFF. The CDR3 DNA is TGTGCCAGTAGCGCCCTTCTAGCGGGGTCCTACAGTGAGCAGTTCTTC.

The chain recombines TRBV9 with TRBJ1-2, with 7 bases lining up with TRBD1. Germline V CDR1 and CDR2: SGDLS, YYNGEE. This CDR3 is built from 14 residues. V shed 0 bases and J 6 bases; nucleotides not matched to a gene: 5. The CDR3 loop reads CASSVEYRGDGYTF. The CDR3 DNA reads TGTGCCAGCAGCGTAGAGTACAGGGGCGATGGCTACACCTTC.

This clone was picked up one time. The rearrangement joins TRBV5-1 to TRBJ1-1; 8 bases line up with TRBD1. The V segment lost 4 bases and the J segment 1 base; nucleotides outside the gene matches: 3. The germline CDR1 and CDR2 sequences are SGHRS and YFSETQ. This CDR3 spans 14 amino acids. The CDR3 sequence is CASSLGQENTEAFF. CDR3 bases: TGCGCCAGCAGCCTGGGACAGGAGAACACTGAAGCTTTCTTT.

This rearrangement joins TRBV28 to TRBJ2-5; D not certain. This CDR3 region has 14 residues. Looked up from germline, CDR1 is MDHEN and CDR2 is SYDVKM. The ends were cut back, 5 bases at V and 5 bases at J, with 15 bases in the middle. CDR3 sequence reads: CASSPPSPVETQYF. CDR3 DNA sequence: TGTGCCAGCAGTCCGCCATCCCCAGTGGAGACCCAGTACTTC. Looking up the rest from reference TRBV28 and TRBJ2-5 gives the full variable domain: DVKVTQSSRYLVKRTGEKVFLECVQDMDHENMFWYRQDPGLGLRLIYFSYDVKMKEKGDIPEGYSVSREKKERFSLILESASTNQTSMYLCASSPPSPVETQYFGPGTRLLVL.

In this sample, this clone turned up a few times. The CDR3 loop reads CASSQGPNTEAFF. Written as DNA, the CDR3 is TGTGCCAGCAGCCAGGGGCCGAACACTGAAGCTTTCTTT. V usage is TRBV4-2 and J usage is TRBJ1-1; tentative D call: TRBD1 (5 bases). This CDR3 is built from 13 residues. V was shortened by 3 bases and J by 1 base, with 6 bases between the two germline ends. The germline V gene has CDR1 LGHNA and CDR2 YNFKEQ.

This clone was found once. This chain uses TRBV19 with TRBJ2-7; TRBD2 agrees at 7 bases. The CDR3 has 13 amino acids. J was trimmed by 12 bases and V by 4 bases; bases with no gene match: 12. Germline V gives CDR1 LNHDA, CDR2 SQIVND (reference sequence). The CDR3 is CASSTLGGGSLYF. CDR3 DNA: TGTGCCAGTAGTACCCTAGGTGGCGGGAGTCTGTACTTC.

The J gene is TRBJ1-4, the V gene TRBV7-9; D uncertain. V lost 7 bases, J lost 7 bases, and 13 bases lay in between. The CDR3 has 13 amino acids. CDR1 is SEHNR and CDR2 is FQNEAQ in the germline V gene (reference sequence). The CDR3 nucleotides read TGTGCCAGCACCGACCCGGCGGTTGAAAAACTGTTTTTT. It yields the protein CASTDPAVEKLFF.

The V and J genes are TRBV25-1 and TRBJ2-7; no clear D. Germline CDR1 and CDR2: MGHDK and SYGVNS. Deletions cut 3 bases from V and 2 bases from J, with 5 bases between. The CDR3 runs to 12 residues. The DNA for the CDR3 is TGTGCCAGCAGTGATTCCGCCTACGAGCAGTACTTC. Its translation is CASSDSAYEQYF.

This chain joins TRBV29-1 and TRBJ2-7; D ambiguous. Germline-derived CDR1 and CDR2 are SQVTM and ANQGSEA. The CDR3 is 13 amino acids. Trimming cost V 6 bases and J 0 bases, with 12 bases left between them. The CDR3 nucleotides read TGCAGCGTCGTGGCTCCGAACTCCTACGAGCAGTACTTC. Translating gives CSVVAPNSYEQYF.

DNA for the CDR3: TGCAGCGTTGATGGGGGGGAGGTAGCGGGAGAATCTTGGGTCGATGAGCAGTTCTTC. Protein: CSVDGGEVAGESWVDEQFF. The chain is built from TRBV29-1 and TRBJ2-1; 9 nucleotides agree with TRBD2. J lost 8 bases, V lost 3 bases, and 23 bases had no gene match. CDR3 length: 19 amino acids. Per germline, CDR1 SQVTM and CDR2 ANQGSEA.

This clone has a single count. The chain is built from TRBV7-8 and TRBJ2-1; D is possibly TRBD2 (6 bases). Germline CDR1 reads SGHVS; CDR2 reads FQNEAQ. This CDR3 is built from 12 residues. Trimming pared 5 bases from V and 4 bases from J, leaving 6 bases between. The CDR3 nucleotides are TGTGCCAGCAGCGGGACTTACAATGAGCAGTTCTTC. This sequence encodes CASSGTYNEQFF.

CDR3 nucleotide sequence: TGTGCCAGCAGCTTGGTAAGCGTTCGGCCTATCGCCGATGAGCAGTTCTTC. Its protein is CASSLVSVRPIADEQFF. V and J are TRBV5-4 and TRBJ2-1; D gene uncertain. The CDR3 spans 17 residues. CDR1 is SGHNT and CDR2 is YYREEE in the germline V gene (reference sequence). The germline V and J ends were trimmed by 0 bases and 8 bases, with 21 bases remaining between them.

The CDR3 DNA sequence: TGTGCCAGCAGCCCACGACTAGCGGGAGGCGCCCAGACCCAGTACTTC. Amino acid sequence: CASSPRLAGGAQTQYF. The chain has TRBV7-8 and TRBJ2-5; 13 positions match TRBD2. The trim removed 5 bases at V and 6 bases at J, leaving 9 bases unmatched. Germline V CDR1 and CDR2: SGHVS, FQNEAQ. There are 16 residues in the CDR3.

This clone was found once. J is TRBJ2-3 and V is TRBV19, with a tentative D call TRBD1 (5 bases). The CDR3 consists of 13 residues. With 6 bases removed from V and 4 bases from J, the gap between germline ends came to 11 bases. Germline V gene lookup returns CDR1 LNHDA and CDR2 SQIVND (reference sequence). The CDR3 DNA reads TGTGCCAGTAGCCCAGGGTTTCCAGATACGCAGTATTTT. It translates to CASSPGFPDTQYF.